The 6 T cell receptor beta chains given below trace back to one sample, sequenced in a study of shared clonotypes between healthy human individuals. Sequenced by immunoSEQ multiplex PCR; TCRdb stores in-frame clones only, minus some. Here the sample spans roughly 2,500,000 clones, 80% to 95% being singletons. The sample comprised naive CD4+ T cells from PBMCs. As for subset: CD45RA+ positively selected. All receptors derive from a man aged 18 to 30 in good health. Some clones in this sample may be carry-over from other donors' samples.

The CDR3 nucleotides read TGTGCCAGCAGTGGGAACAGGGGGCGCCCCTATGAGCAGTTCTTC. Its translation: CASSGNRGRPYEQFF. The rearrangement links TRBV2 to TRBJ2-1, with 9 bases fitting TRBD1. The CDR3 is 15 residues long. With V trimmed by 4 bases and J by 8 bases, 9 bases remained unmatched. The germline V gene has CDR1 SNHLY and CDR2 FYNNEI.

The V and J genes are TRBV7-3 and TRBJ2-5; 11 bases are a match to TRBD2. V was pared by 5 bases and J by 2 bases, with 4 bases of the junction left unmatched. Germline V lookup: CDR1 SGHTA, CDR2 FQGTGA. This CDR3 is 15 amino acids long. The chain's CDR3 is CASSQTSGIQETQYF. The CDR3 region has the DNA TGTGCCAGCAGCCAGACTAGCGGGATACAAGAGACCCAGTACTTC. Supplemented by reference TRBV7-3 and TRBJ2-5, the full variable domain reads GAGVSQTPSNKVTEKGKYVELRCDPISGHTALYWYRQSLGQGPEFLIYFQGTGAADDSGLPNDRFFAVRPEGSVSTLKIQRTERGDSAVYLCASSQTSGIQETQYFGPGTRLLVL.

V is TRBV7-2 and J is TRBJ2-7; tentative D call: TRBD2 (5 bases). Germline CDR1 and CDR2: SGHTA and FQGNSA. V lost 0 bases, J lost 6 bases, and 12 bases lay in between. The CDR3 consists of 14 residues. The CDR3 DNA reads TGTGCCAGCAGCTTAGCAGGCGGGTCACGCGAGCAGTACTTC. Translating it yields CASSLAGGSREQYF.

The J gene is TRBJ2-5, the V gene TRBV6-5, with no clear D. CDR1 and CDR2 (germline): MNHEY, SVGAGI. This CDR3 has 12 residues. V was clipped by 10 bases and J by 2 bases, with 11 bases between them. The CDR3 DNA reads TGTGCCAACGCCGCCGGGCAAGAGACCCAGTACTTC. It encodes CANAAGQETQYF.

This clone has a single count. V is TRBV4-3 and J is TRBJ1-4, with unresolved D. CDR1 is LGHNA and CDR2 is YSLEER in the germline V gene. V was shortened by 1 base and J by 5 bases, with 14 bases between the two germline ends. This CDR3 is 16 amino acids long. The CDR3 loop is CASSQGSGTRNEKLFF. Here the CDR3 DNA reads TGCGCCAGCAGCCAAGGTAGCGGAACTAGGAATGAAAAACTGTTTTTT.

The chain employs TRBV6-6 and TRBJ2-1, with D tentatively TRBD1 (6 bases). CDR3 length equals 14 residues. The V end lost 9 bases, the J end lost 2 bases, and 14 bases lay between the germline ends. Germline V gives CDR1 MNHNY, CDR2 SVGAGI (reference sequence). For the CDR3, the DNA is TGTGCCAGTGGGGGCCCCTTAACCTACAATGAGCAGTTCTTC. This translates into CASGGPLTYNEQFF.